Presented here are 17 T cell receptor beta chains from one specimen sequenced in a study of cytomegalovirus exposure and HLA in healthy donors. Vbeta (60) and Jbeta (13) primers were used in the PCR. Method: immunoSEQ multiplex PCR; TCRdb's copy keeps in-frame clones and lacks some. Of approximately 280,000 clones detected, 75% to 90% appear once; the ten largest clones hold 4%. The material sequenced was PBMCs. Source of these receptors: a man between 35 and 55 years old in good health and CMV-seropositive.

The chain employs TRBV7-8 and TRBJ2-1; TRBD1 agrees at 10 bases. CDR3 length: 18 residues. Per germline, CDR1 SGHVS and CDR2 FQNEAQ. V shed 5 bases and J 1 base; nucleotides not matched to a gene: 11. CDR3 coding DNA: TGTGCCAGCAGCCTACGGACAGGGGGATCATTGTCCTACAATGAGCAGTTCTTC. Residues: CASSLRTGGSLSYNEQFF.

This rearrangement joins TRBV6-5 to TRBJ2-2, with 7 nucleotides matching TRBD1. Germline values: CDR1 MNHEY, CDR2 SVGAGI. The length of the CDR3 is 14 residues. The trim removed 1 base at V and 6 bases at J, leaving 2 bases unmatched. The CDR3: CASSYFQGAGELFF. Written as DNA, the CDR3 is TGTGCCAGCAGTTACTTTCAGGGGGCCGGGGAGCTGTTTTTT.

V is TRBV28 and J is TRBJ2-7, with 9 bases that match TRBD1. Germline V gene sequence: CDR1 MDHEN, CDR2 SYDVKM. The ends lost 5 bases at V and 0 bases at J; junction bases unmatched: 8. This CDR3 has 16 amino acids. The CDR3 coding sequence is TGTGCCAGCAGTGGACGGACAGGGGCGAGCTCCTACGAGCAGTACTTC. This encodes CASSGRTGASSYEQYF. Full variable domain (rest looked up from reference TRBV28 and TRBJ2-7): DVKVTQSSRYLVKRTGEKVFLECVQDMDHENMFWYRQDPGLGLRLIYFSYDVKMKEKGDIPEGYSVSREKKERFSLILESASTNQTSMYLCASSGRTGASSYEQYFGPGTRLTVT.

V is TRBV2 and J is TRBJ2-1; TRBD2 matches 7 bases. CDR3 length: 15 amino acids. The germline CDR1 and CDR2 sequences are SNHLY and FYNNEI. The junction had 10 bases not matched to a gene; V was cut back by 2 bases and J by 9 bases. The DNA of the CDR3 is TGTGCCAGCAGTGAACTCGGCGGGAGAATCCCTGAGCAGTTCTTC. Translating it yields CASSELGGRIPEQFF.

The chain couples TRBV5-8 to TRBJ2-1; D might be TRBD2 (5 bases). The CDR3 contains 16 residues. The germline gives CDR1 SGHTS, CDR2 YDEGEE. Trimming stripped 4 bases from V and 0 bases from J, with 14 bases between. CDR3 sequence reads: CASSNNPGISYNEQFF. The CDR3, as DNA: TGTGCCAGCAGCAATAATCCGGGGATCTCCTACAATGAGCAGTTCTTC.

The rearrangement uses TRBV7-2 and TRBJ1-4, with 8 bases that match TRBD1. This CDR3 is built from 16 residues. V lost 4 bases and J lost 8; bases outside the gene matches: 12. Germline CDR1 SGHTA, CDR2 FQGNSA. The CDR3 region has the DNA TGTGCCAGCAGCTCCCTCAAGACAGGGGATTCAGAAAAACTGTTTTTT. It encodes CASSSLKTGDSEKLFF.

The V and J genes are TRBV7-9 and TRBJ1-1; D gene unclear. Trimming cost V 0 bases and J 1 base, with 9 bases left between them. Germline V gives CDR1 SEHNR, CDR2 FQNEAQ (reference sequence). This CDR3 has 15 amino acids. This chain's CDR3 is CASSLALGRNTEAFF. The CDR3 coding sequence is TGTGCCAGCAGCTTAGCGCTAGGGAGGAACACTGAAGCTTTCTTT.

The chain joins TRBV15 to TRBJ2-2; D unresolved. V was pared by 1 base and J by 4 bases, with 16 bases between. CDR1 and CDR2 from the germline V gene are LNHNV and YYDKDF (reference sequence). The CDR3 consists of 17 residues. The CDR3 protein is CATSRGNRPLSTGELFF. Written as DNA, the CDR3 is TGTGCCACCAGCAGAGGTAACAGACCATTATCCACCGGGGAGCTGTTTTTT. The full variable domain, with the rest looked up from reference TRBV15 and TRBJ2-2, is DAMVIQNPRYQVTQFGKPVTLSCSQTLNHNVMYWYQQKSSQAPKLLFHYYDKDFNNEADTPDNFQSRRPNTSFCFLDIRSPGLGDTAMYLCATSRGNRPLSTGELFFGEGSRLTVL.

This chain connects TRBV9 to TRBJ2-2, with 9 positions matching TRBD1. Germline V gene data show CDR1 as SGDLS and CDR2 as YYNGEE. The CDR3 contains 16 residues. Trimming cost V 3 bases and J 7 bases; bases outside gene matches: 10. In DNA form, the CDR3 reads TGTGCCAGCAGCGCTCGCGACAGGGGGTCTATCGGGGAGCTGTTTTTT. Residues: CASSARDRGSIGELFF.

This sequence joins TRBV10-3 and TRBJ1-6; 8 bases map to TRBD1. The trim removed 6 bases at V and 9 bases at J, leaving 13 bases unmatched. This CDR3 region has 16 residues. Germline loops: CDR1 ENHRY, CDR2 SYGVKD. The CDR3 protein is CAISHRGYSKSSPLHF. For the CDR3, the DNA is TGTGCCATCAGCCACAGGGGGTACTCTAAGAGTTCACCCCTCCACTTT.

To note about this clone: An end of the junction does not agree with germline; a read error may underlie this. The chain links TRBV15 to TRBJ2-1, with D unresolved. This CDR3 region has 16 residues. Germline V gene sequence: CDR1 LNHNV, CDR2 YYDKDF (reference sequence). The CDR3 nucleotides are TGTGCCACCAGCGGAGATTCTTATAGCTCCTACAATGAGCAGTTCTTC. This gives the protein CATSGDSYSSYNEQFF.

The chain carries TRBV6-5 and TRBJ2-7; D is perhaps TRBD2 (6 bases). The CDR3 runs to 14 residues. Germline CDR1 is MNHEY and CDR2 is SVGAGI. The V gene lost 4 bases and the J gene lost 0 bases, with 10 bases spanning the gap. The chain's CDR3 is CASSLTGSSYEQYF. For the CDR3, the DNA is TGTGCCAGCAGTTTGACCGGGAGCTCCTACGAGCAGTACTTC.

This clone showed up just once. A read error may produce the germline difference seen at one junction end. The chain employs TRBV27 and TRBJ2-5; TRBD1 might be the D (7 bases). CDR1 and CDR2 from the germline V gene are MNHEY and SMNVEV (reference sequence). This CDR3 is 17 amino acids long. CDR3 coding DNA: TGTGCCAGCAGTTTATCGGTGGGGCAGGGGGGACGGGAGATCCAGTACTTC. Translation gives CASSLSVGQGGREIQYF.

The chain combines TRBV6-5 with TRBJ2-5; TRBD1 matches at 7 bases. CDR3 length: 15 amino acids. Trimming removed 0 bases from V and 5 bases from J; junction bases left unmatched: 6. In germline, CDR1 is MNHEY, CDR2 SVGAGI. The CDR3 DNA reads TGTGCCAGCAGTTACTCCACAGGGGCGGTGGAGACCCAGTACTTC. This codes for CASSYSTGAVETQYF.

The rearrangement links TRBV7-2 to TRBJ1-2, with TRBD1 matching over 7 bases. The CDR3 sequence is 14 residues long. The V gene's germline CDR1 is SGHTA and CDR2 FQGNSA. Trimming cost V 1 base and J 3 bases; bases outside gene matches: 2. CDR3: CASSLEGAHYGYTF. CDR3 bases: TGTGCCAGCAGCTTAGAGGGGGCGCACTATGGCTACACCTTC.

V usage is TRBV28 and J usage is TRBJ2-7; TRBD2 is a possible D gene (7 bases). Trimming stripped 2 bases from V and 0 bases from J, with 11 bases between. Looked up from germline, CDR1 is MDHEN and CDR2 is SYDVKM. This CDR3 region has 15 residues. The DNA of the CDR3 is TGTGCCAGCAGTTTACGGGGGGCCCTCTCCTACGAGCAGTACTTC. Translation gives CASSLRGALSYEQYF.

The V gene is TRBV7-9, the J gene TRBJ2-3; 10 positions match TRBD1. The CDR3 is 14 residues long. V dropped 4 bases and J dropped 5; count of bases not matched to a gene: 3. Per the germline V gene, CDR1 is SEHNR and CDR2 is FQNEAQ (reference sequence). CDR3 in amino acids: CASSSDRGLDTQYF. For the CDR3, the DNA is TGTGCCAGCAGCTCTGACAGGGGGCTAGATACGCAGTATTTT.